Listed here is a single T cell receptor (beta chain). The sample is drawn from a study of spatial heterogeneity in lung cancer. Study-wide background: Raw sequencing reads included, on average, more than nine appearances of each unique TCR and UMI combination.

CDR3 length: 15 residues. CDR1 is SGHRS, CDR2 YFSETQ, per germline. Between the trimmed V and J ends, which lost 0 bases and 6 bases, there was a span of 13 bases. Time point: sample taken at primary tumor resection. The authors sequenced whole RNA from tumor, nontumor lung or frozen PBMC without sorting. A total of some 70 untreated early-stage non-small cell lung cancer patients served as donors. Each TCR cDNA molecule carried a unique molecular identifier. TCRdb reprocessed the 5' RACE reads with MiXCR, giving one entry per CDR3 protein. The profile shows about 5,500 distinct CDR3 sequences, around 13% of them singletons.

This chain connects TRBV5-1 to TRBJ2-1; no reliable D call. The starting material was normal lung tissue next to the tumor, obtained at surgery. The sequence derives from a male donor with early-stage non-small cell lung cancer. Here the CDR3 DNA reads TGCGCCAGCAGCTTGGCGCAAGGATGGGGCAATGAGCAGTTCTTC. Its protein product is CASSLAQGWGNEQFF.